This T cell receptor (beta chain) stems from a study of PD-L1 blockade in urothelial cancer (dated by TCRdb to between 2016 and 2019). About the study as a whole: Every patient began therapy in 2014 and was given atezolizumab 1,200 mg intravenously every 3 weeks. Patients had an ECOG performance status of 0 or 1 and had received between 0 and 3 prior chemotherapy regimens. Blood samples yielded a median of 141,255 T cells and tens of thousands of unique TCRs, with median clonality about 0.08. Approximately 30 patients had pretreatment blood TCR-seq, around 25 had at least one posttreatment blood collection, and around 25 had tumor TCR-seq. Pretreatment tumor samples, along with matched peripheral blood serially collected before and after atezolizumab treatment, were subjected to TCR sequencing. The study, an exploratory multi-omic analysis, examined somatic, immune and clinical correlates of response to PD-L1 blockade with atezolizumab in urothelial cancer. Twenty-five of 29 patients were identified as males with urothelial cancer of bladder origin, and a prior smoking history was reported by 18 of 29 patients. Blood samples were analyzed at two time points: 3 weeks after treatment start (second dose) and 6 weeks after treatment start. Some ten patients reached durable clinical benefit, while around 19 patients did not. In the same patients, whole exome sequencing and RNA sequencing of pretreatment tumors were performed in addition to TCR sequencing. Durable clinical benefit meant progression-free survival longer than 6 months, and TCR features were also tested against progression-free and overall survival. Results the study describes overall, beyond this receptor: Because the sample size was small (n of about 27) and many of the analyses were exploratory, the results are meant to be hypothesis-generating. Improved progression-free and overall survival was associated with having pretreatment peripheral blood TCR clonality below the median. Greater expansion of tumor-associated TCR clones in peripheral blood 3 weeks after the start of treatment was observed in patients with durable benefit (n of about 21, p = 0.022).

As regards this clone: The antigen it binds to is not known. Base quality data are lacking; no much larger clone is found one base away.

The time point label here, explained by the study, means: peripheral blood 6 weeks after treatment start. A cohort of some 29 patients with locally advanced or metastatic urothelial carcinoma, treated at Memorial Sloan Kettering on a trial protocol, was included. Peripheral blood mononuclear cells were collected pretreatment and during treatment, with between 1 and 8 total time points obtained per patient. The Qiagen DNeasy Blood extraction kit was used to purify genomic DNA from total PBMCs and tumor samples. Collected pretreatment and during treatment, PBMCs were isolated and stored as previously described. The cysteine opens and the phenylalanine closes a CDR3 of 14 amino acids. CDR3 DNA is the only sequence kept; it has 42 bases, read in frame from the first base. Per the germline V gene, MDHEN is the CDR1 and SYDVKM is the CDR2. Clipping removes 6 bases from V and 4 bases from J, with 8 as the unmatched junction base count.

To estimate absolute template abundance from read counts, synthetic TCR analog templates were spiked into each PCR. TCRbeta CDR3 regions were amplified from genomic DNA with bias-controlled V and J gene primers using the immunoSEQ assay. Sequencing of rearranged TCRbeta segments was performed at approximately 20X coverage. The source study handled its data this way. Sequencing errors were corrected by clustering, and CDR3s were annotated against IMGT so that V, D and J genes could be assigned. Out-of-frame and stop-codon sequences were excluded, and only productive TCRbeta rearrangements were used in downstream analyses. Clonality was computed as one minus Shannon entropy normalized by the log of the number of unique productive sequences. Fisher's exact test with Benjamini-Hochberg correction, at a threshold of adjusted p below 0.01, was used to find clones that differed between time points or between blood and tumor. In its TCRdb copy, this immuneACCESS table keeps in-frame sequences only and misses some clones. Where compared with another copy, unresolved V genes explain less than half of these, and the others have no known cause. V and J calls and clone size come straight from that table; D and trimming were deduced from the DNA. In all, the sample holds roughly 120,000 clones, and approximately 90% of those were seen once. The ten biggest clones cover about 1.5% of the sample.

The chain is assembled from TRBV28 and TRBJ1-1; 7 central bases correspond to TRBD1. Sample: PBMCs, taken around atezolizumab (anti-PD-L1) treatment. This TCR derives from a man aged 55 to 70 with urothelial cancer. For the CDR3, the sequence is CASRTGALTTEAFF. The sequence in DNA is TGTGCCAGCAGAACAGGGGCGTTGACCACTGAAGCTTTCTTT. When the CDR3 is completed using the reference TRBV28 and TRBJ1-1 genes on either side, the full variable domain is DVKVTQSSRYLVKRTGEKVFLECVQDMDHENMFWYRQDPGLGLRLIYFSYDVKMKEKGDIPEGYSVSREKKERFSLILESASTNQTSMYLCASRTGALTTEAFFGQGTRLTVV.